These 17 T cell receptor beta chains originate from one sample sequenced in a study of Graves' ophthalmopathy and Graves' hyperthyroidism. RNA transcripts served as template for amplifying TCR beta CDR3 sequences. An opening RT-PCR round employed HTBI primers and preceded a second-round multiplex PCR. TCRdb fed the multiplex PCR reads into MiXCR, producing one record per CDR3 protein. The repertoire consists of around 1.1 million distinct CDR3 sequences, with around a third occurring once and the leading ten covering over 8.5%. Sequenced: peripheral blood or thyroid tissue (not recorded which). These receptors came from an adult man with Graves' hyperthyroidism.

This clonotype has at least ten counts. This sequence joins TRBV19 and TRBJ1-5, with D hard to call. Trimming took 4 bases from V and 5 from J, leaving 12 bases between them. Germline lookup yields CDR1 LNHDA and CDR2 SQIVND (reference sequence). This CDR3 region has 14 residues. CDR3 residues: CASSRERWDQPQHF. The CDR3 DNA sequence: TGTGCCAGTAGTAGGGAACGGTGGGATCAGCCCCAGCATTTT. The full variable domain, with the rest looked up from reference TRBV19 and TRBJ1-5, is DGGITQSPKYLFRKEGQNVTLSCEQNLNHDAMYWYRQDPGQGLRLIYYSQIVNDFQKGDIAEGYSVSREKKESFPLTVTSAQKNPTAFYLCASSRERWDQPQHFGDGTRLSIL.

The chain couples TRBV4-1 to TRBJ1-5, with a tentative D call TRBD1 (6 bases). CDR3 length equals 15 residues. The V end lost 1 base, the J end lost 4 bases, and 11 bases lay between the germline ends. From germline, CDR1 is MGHRA and CDR2 YSYEKL. The CDR3 coding sequence is TGCGCCAGCAGCCAAGGAGACAGGTATAATCAGCCCCAGCATTTT. This gives the protein CASSQGDRYNQPQHF.

This clonotype was seen repeatedly, ten times or more. The V and J genes are TRBV19 and TRBJ1-4; a possible D gene is TRBD1 (6 bases). The CDR3 totals 13 residues. Trimming took off 6 bases at V and 10 bases at J, with 15 bases between the two ends. Germline loops: CDR1 LNHDA, CDR2 SQIVND (reference sequence). CDR3 sequence: CASRFRGAGKLFF. For the CDR3, the DNA is TGTGCCAGTAGGTTCCGGGGGGCAGGAAAACTGTTTTTT.

The rearrangement uses TRBV7-2 and TRBJ1-2, with 7 nucleotides matching TRBD1. The germline gives CDR1 SGHTA, CDR2 FQGNSA. V lost 5 bases to trimming and J lost 8 bases; unmatched junction nucleotides: 5. The CDR3 extends over 12 amino acids. The CDR3 sequence is CASSNRGVGYTF. CDR3 DNA: TGTGCCAGCAGCAACAGGGGAGTCGGCTACACCTTC.

The DNA for the CDR3 is TGTGCCAGCAGTGAAGATGGCGGTGGGGGTTTCTACGAGCAGTACTTC. Translated: CASSEDGGGGFYEQYF. The rearrangement uses TRBV2 and TRBJ2-7; tentatively, D is TRBD1 or TRBD2 (5 bases each). Germline V gives CDR1 SNHLY, CDR2 FYNNEI. CDR3 length equals 16 residues. V was shortened by 1 base and J by 3 bases, with 16 bases between the two germline ends.

Turning to this clonotype: A read error may be the cause here, since a much bigger clone is one base away. J is TRBJ1-2 and V is TRBV7-8; 9 nucleotides match TRBD1. Per germline, CDR1 SGHVS and CDR2 FQNEAQ. This CDR3 contains 16 residues. The CDR3 protein is CASSQQGAPSNYDYTF. The CDR3 coding sequence is TGTGCCAGCAGCCAACAGGGGGCCCCATCTAACTATGACTACACCTTC.

There are many counts of this clonotype. This CDR3 reads CSAEPSPLGHEQYF. In DNA form, the CDR3 reads TGCAGTGCTGAGCCCAGCCCACTCGGCCACGAGCAGTACTTC. V is TRBV20-1 and J is TRBJ2-7; no clear D. V lost 5 bases, J lost 5 bases, and 19 bases lay in between. Germline loops: CDR1 DFQATT, CDR2 SNEGSKA (reference sequence). The length of the CDR3 is 14 residues.

This chain connects TRBV10-2 to TRBJ2-7; 9 positions agree with TRBD1. This CDR3 has 14 amino acids. Per the germline V gene, CDR1 is WSHSY and CDR2 is SAAADI. V trimming: 4 bases; J trimming: 5 bases; junction bases outside the gene matches: 6. CDR3 in amino acids: CASSAGQGFDEQYF. The DNA of the CDR3 is TGCGCCAGCAGTGCCGGACAGGGGTTCGACGAGCAGTACTTC.

V usage is TRBV12-3 or TRBV12-4 and J usage is TRBJ2-1; D ambiguous. The CDR3 consists of 14 residues. Trimming pared 0 bases from V and 9 bases from J, leaving 12 bases between. CDR3 DNA: TGTGCCAGCAGTTTAGCGGTTCATGAGAGTGAGCAGTTCTTC. It translates to CASSLAVHESEQFF.

This clonotype was recorded many times. The CDR3 loop is CASSNRGNQPQHF. The CDR3 DNA reads TGTGCCAGCAGCAACAGGGGTAATCAGCCCCAGCATTTT. V usage is TRBV5-8 and J usage is TRBJ1-5, with 7 bases that match TRBD1. J gave up 4 bases and V 4 bases, and 2 bases lay outside the gene matches. From germline, CDR1 is SGHTS and CDR2 YDEGEE. This CDR3 spans 13 amino acids.

This chain links TRBV25-1 with TRBJ2-6, with a weak D call TRBD2 (5 bases). Trimming removed 2 bases from V and 10 bases from J, with 21 bases in between. Germline CDR1 is MGHDK and CDR2 is SYGVNS. This CDR3 region has 17 residues. The CDR3 loop reads CASSEGGSLPGANVLTF. DNA for the CDR3: TGTGCCAGCAGTGAAGGAGGCTCGCTCCCTGGAGCTAACGTCCTGACTTTC.

This clonotype was seen ten or more times. The chain recombines TRBV6-5 with TRBJ2-7; 8 nucleotides agree with TRBD1. CDR1 is MNHEY and CDR2 is SVGAGI in the germline V gene. The CDR3 sequence is 14 residues long. After removal of 4 bases from V and 1 base from J, the junction contained 3 bases not matched to a gene. The CDR3 DNA reads TGTGCCAGCAGTTGGACAGGGCATTCCTACGAGCAGTACTTC. It translates to CASSWTGHSYEQYF.

In its sample, this clonotype was seen many times. V gene TRBV14 combines with J gene TRBJ2-7; D is uncertain. The CDR3 consists of 13 residues. Germline lookup yields CDR1 SGHDN and CDR2 FVKESK. V was trimmed by 2 bases and J by 2 bases, leaving 7 bases between them. CDR3 sequence reads: CASSQFTAYEQYF. The CDR3 region has the DNA TGTGCCAGCAGCCAATTCACAGCCTACGAGCAGTACTTC.

This clonotype was counted only a few times. The rearrangement uses TRBV4-3 and TRBJ1-1; D is unclear. Germline V gene sequence: CDR1 LGHNA, CDR2 YSLEER. V lost 1 base to trimming and J lost 9 bases, with 9 bases between them. The CDR3 length is 12 residues. The CDR3 nucleotides read TGCGCCAGCAGCCAAGGACCTAACAAAGCTTTCTTT. Its translation: CASSQGPNKAFF.

This clonotype occurred a few times. Possible read error: a much larger clone is one base away. The chain combines TRBV7-9 with TRBJ2-2; perhaps TRBD1 as D (6 bases). The germline V gene encodes CDR1 SEHNR and CDR2 FQNEAQ (reference sequence). CDR3 size: 15 residues. The CDR3 protein is CASSVDSSDTGELVF. CDR3 nucleotides: TGTGCCAGCAGCGTGGACAGTTCGGACACCGGGGAGCTGGTTTTT.

There are a few counts of this clonotype. This chain uses TRBV5-1 with TRBJ1-6; D possibly corresponds to TRBD1 (5 bases). Germline V gene data show CDR1 as SGHRS and CDR2 as YFSETQ. Trimming pared 1 base from V and 9 bases from J, leaving 8 bases between. The CDR3 length is 13 residues. CDR3: CASSLSRASPLHF. The CDR3 DNA reads TGCGCCAGCAGCTTGTCCAGGGCTTCACCCCTCCACTTT.

V and J are TRBV7-2 and TRBJ1-5; a weak D match, TRBD1 (5 bases). The V gene lost 5 bases and the J gene lost 3 bases, with 14 bases spanning the gap. Germline values: CDR1 SGHTA, CDR2 FQGNSA. This CDR3 comprises 15 residues. The CDR3 protein is CASSQTRVSNQPQHF. CDR3 nucleotides: TGTGCCAGCAGCCAGACCAGGGTGTCCAATCAGCCCCAGCATTTT.